This TCR beta chain was captured in a study of tumor-infiltrating lymphocytes in primary liver carcinoma. Across the whole study: There were roughly 3.5 to 7.13 million productive TCRbeta reads per sample, a yield similar across tissue types.

V gave up 3 bases and J gave up 0 bases, with 4 bases separating them. The CDR3 has 13 amino acids. CDR1 is SGHRS, CDR2 YFSETQ, per germline. The authors took blood RNA from unsorted whole blood and also extracted germline DNA. A constant-region primer primed TCR beta cDNA synthesis from roughly 520 ng of total RNA. Libraries of TCR beta came from three nested multiplex PCR rounds with slightly modified ARM-PCR. Use of TRBV1-TRBV30 forward primers with a C-beta reverse primer characterized the first two PCR rounds, which lasted around 9 cycles each. TCRdb ran MiXCR on the multiplex PCR reads and lists one entry per CDR3 protein. This table has more than 150,000 distinct CDR3 sequences, around 60% appearing once.

The V call is TRBV5-1, the J call TRBJ1-3; D gene ambiguous. The TCR sequence derives from a man between 35 and 55 years old with primary liver carcinoma and hepatitis B virus infection. The sample was peripheral blood. The CDR3 reads CASSYSSGNTIYF. CDR3 nucleotide sequence: TGCGCCAGCAGCTACAGCTCTGGAAACACCATATATTTT.